The clone carrying this T cell receptor (beta chain) was recorded a few times. V gave up 4 bases and J gave up 5 bases, with 9 bases separating them. Germline lookup yields CDR1 SGDLS and CDR2 YYNGEE. The CDR3 loop spans 13 amino acids. Orbital computed tomography, thyroid ultrasound, serum thyroxine and TRAb, and clinical symptoms together informed the diagnoses. The TCR beta CDR3 regions underwent amplification using RNA transcripts as the source. The TCR CDR3 was amplified in a first-round RT-PCR using the HTBI primer set. TCRdb re-called the multiplex PCR reads through MiXCR, storing one row per CDR3 protein. The table records approximately 570,000 distinct CDR3 sequences, 20% of them present only once. The data are from a study of T cells in Graves' hyperthyroidism and ophthalmopathy.

This receptor was identified in a man between 35 and 55 years old with Graves' ophthalmopathy. The V and J genes are TRBV9 and TRBJ2-2; D remains unclear. Sequenced: blood. As DNA, the CDR3 is TGTGCCAGCAGCCCCTCGGAGACCGGGGAGCTGTTTTTT. This encodes CASSPSETGELFF. The full variable domain, rest sourced from reference TRBV9 and TRBJ2-2, is DSGVTQTPKHLITATGQRVTLRCSPRSGDLSVYWYQQSLDQGLQFLIQYYNGEERAKGNILERFSAQQFPDLHSELNLSSLELGDSALYFCASSPSETGELFFGEGSRLTVL.